This passage covers 26 T cell receptor beta chains from one sample sequenced in a study of memory CD4+ T cells and cytomegalovirus serostatus. The sort gate was single viable CD3+CD4+CD8-CD45RO+ cells for memory CD4+ T cells. TCRdb keeps only in-frame clones here, not all; method: immunoSEQ multiplex PCR. This table has tens of thousands of clones, around 77% appearing once. Sequenced sample: memory CD4+ T cells from blood. Receptors were obtained from an adult in good health and CMV-seronegative.

This sequence joins TRBV19 and TRBJ1-2; D unclear. V was pared by 2 bases and J by 4 bases, with 5 bases between. CDR1 is LNHDA, CDR2 SQIVND, per germline (reference sequence). The CDR3 runs 12 residues. The CDR3: CASSISGYGYTF. The CDR3 DNA reads as TGTGCCAGTAGTATAAGCGGCTATGGCTACACCTTC.

V is TRBV6-5 and J is TRBJ2-5; D gene uncertain. V lost 2 bases, J lost 0 bases, and 7 bases lay in between. The CDR3 contains 14 residues. Germline loops: CDR1 MNHEY, CDR2 SVGAGI. The CDR3 loop reads CASSYNGYQETQYF. As DNA, the CDR3 is TGTGCCAGCAGTTACAACGGGTACCAAGAGACCCAGTACTTC.

This chain links TRBV6-5 with TRBJ1-6; tentatively, D is TRBD1 (6 bases). The CDR3 loop spans 15 amino acids. CDR1 is MNHEY and CDR2 is SVGAGI in the germline V gene. V lost 4 bases and J 3 bases, leaving 10 bases between the germline ends. CDR3 in amino acids: CASSLETGYNSPLHF. The CDR3, as DNA: TGTGCCAGCAGTTTAGAGACAGGCTATAATTCACCCCTCCACTTT.

This rearrangement joins TRBV5-1 to TRBJ2-3; 8 bases are shared with TRBD2. CDR1 is SGHRS, CDR2 YFSETQ, per germline. The CDR3 is 15 residues long. Unmatched junction bases numbered 4, after V lost 0 bases and J lost 4 bases. The CDR3 spells CASSLAGLAADTQYF. DNA for the CDR3: TGCGCCAGCAGCTTGGCTGGACTAGCAGCAGATACGCAGTATTTT.

The DNA for the CDR3 is TGTGCCAGCAGCACGGGACAGGGAAATCTTGGTGGAAACACCATATATTTT. Translated: CASSTGQGNLGGNTIYF. The rearrangement links TRBV7-2 to TRBJ1-3; 9 bases match TRBD1. Germline trimming cut 5 bases from V and 3 bases from J; bases unmatched to any gene: 11. Germline-derived CDR1 and CDR2 are SGHTA and FQGNSA. The CDR3 loop spans 17 amino acids.

DNA of the CDR3: TGTGCCATCAGCCGAGGGACAGGGGGCGCGGGCCCTGAAGCTTTCTTT. Its protein is CAISRGTGGAGPEAFF. The chain couples TRBV10-3 to TRBJ1-1, with 12 bases fitting TRBD1. Trimming at V came to 6 bases and at J to 6 bases, leaving 11 bases not matched to a gene. The CDR3 contains 16 residues. The germline gives CDR1 ENHRY, CDR2 SYGVKD.

CDR3 residues: CASSSLRLAGSDSLYNEQFF. CDR3 nucleotides: TGTGCCAGCAGTTCACTTAGACTAGCGGGATCGGATTCCCTCTACAATGAGCAGTTCTTC. V usage is TRBV28 and J usage is TRBJ2-1; the match to TRBD2 covers 11 bases. J was trimmed by 3 bases and V by 4 bases; bases with no gene match: 17. CDR1 is MDHEN and CDR2 is SYDVKM in the germline V gene. The CDR3 is 20 residues long. The complete variable domain, with remaining parts taken from reference TRBV28 and TRBJ2-1, reads DVKVTQSSRYLVKRTGEKVFLECVQDMDHENMFWYRQDPGLGLRLIYFSYDVKMKEKGDIPEGYSVSREKKERFSLILESASTNQTSMYLCASSSLRLAGSDSLYNEQFFGPGTRLTVL.

J is TRBJ2-2 and V is TRBV4-1, with TRBD2 matching 12 bases. There are 19 residues in the CDR3. After removal of 0 bases from V and 6 bases from J, the junction contained 11 bases not matched to a gene. Germline values: CDR1 MGHRA, CDR2 YSYEKL. The CDR3 DNA reads as TGCGCCAGCAGCCAAGAAGGGCGTACTAGCGGGAGGAGATCCGGGGAGCTGTTTTTT. Residues: CASSQEGRTSGRRSGELFF.

This clone was observed a few times. V and J are TRBV19 and TRBJ2-1; D is tentatively TRBD1 or TRBD2 (7 bases each). This CDR3 is 16 amino acids long. V lost 6 bases and J lost 7, with 22 bases in between. The V gene's germline CDR1 is LNHDA and CDR2 SQIVND (reference sequence). The CDR3: CASRPKLTGRGNEQFF. The CDR3, as DNA: TGTGCCAGTAGACCCAAACTGACAGGGAGGGGGAATGAGCAGTTCTTC.

V and J are TRBV9 and TRBJ1-1; 7 bases match TRBD1. With 1 base clipped from V and 8 bases from J, the junction kept 5 bases outside the gene matches. Germline CDR1 SGDLS, CDR2 YYNGEE. CDR3 length equals 13 residues. The CDR3 nucleotides are TGTGCCAGCAGCGTACAACAGGGGCTAGAAGCTTTCTTT. Its protein product is CASSVQQGLEAFF.

The chain carries TRBV27 and TRBJ2-1; the match to TRBD2 covers 9 bases. The CDR3 has 15 residues. V dropped 4 bases and J dropped 6; count of bases not matched to a gene: 7. Germline CDR1 MNHEY, CDR2 SMNVEV (reference sequence). CDR3 sequence reads: CASSWVLAGSNEQFF. For the CDR3, the DNA is TGTGCCAGCAGTTGGGTACTAGCGGGCTCCAATGAGCAGTTCTTC.

This clone was seen just once. The gene calls are TRBV5-4 and TRBJ1-1; D gene uncertain. Looked up from germline, CDR1 is SGHNT and CDR2 is YYREEE (reference sequence). Trimming shortened V by 5 bases and J by 0 bases, and 14 bases separated the two germline ends. The CDR3 has 15 residues. CDR3 sequence reads: CASRNGGTLNTEAFF. CDR3 nucleotide sequence: TGTGCCAGCAGGAATGGTGGAACACTGAACACTGAAGCTTTCTTT.

This chain uses TRBV19 with TRBJ2-7; TRBD1 aligns across 7 bases. This CDR3 has 14 residues. The ends lost 6 bases at V and 3 bases at J; junction bases unmatched: 8. From germline, CDR1 is LNHDA and CDR2 SQIVND (reference sequence). The CDR3 DNA sequence: TGTGCCAGTAGCTATCGGGACAGAGACTACGAGCAGTACTTC. Protein product: CASSYRDRDYEQYF.

This clone was seen only once. The CDR3 DNA sequence: TGCGCCAGCAGCTACGCGGTAGGCGATGGCTACACCTTC. It is translated as CASSYAVGDGYTF. The chain couples TRBV5-1 to TRBJ1-2; D is undetermined. V was trimmed by 3 bases and J by 6 bases, leaving 12 bases between them. Germline CDR1 SGHRS, CDR2 YFSETQ. This CDR3 contains 13 residues.

The rearrangement joins TRBV28 to TRBJ1-5; a possible D gene is TRBD1 (5 bases). Germline CDR1 and CDR2: MDHEN and SYDVKM. CDR3 length equals 15 residues. V was pared by 5 bases and J by 6 bases, with 17 bases between. CDR3 protein: CASSAPGTASQPQHF. The CDR3 DNA reads TGTGCCAGCAGTGCCCCCGGGACGGCGAGTCAGCCCCAGCATTTT.

V gene TRBV27 combines with J gene TRBJ2-7, with a tentative D call TRBD1 (5 bases). The CDR3 runs 14 residues. V lost 0 bases and J 1 base, leaving 7 bases between the germline ends. Germline V gene sequence: CDR1 MNHEY, CDR2 SMNVEV (reference sequence). The DNA of the CDR3 is TGTGCCAGCAGTTTATCGGGGCGATCCTACGAGCAGTACTTC. Translated: CASSLSGRSYEQYF.

The rearrangement uses TRBV19 and TRBJ2-7; a weak D match, TRBD2 (6 bases). Between the trimmed V and J ends, which lost 8 bases and 3 bases, there was a span of 11 bases. The CDR3 has 12 amino acids. CDR1 is LNHDA and CDR2 is SQIVND in the germline V gene (reference sequence). The CDR3 DNA reads TGTGCCAGTGTGGGACTGGGCTACGAGCAGTACTTC. Its translation: CASVGLGYEQYF.

In its sample, this clone was seen once. The genes are TRBV29-1 and TRBJ1-2; no clear D gene. Germline loops: CDR1 SQVTM, CDR2 ANQGSEA. The CDR3 is 13 residues long. The germline V and J ends were trimmed by 8 bases and 4 bases, with 17 bases remaining between them. Written as DNA, the CDR3 is TGCAGCTTTTCGGGCCCCAGAGGCTATGGCTACACCTTC. This codes for CSFSGPRGYGYTF.

V usage is TRBV7-3 and J usage is TRBJ2-2; D could derive from TRBD1 or TRBD2 (5 bases each). Germline lookup yields CDR1 SGHTA and CDR2 FQGTGA. This CDR3 comprises 15 residues. Trimming cost V 5 bases and J 1 base, with 11 bases left between them. This CDR3 reads CASSRGPENTGELFF. In DNA, the CDR3 is TGTGCCAGCAGCCGGGGCCCAGAGAACACCGGGGAGCTGTTTTTT.

CDR3 loop: CASSWGGDPSYEQYF. CDR3 bases: TGTGCCAGCAGCTGGGGGGGAGACCCCTCCTACGAGCAGTACTTC. This rearrangement joins TRBV5-4 to TRBJ2-7; 7 nucleotides align to TRBD2. The CDR3 contains 15 residues. V shed 3 bases and J 0 bases; nucleotides not matched to a gene: 6. Germline CDR1 is SGHNT and CDR2 is YYREEE (reference sequence).

The chain carries TRBV4-1 and TRBJ2-1, with TRBD2 matching over 8 bases. V was pared by 0 bases and J by 9 bases, with 4 bases of the junction left unmatched. Per the germline V gene, CDR1 is MGHRA and CDR2 is YSYEKL. The length of the CDR3 is 14 residues. CDR3 coding DNA: TGCGCCAGCAGCCAAGAGTGGAGCGGGAGTGAGCAGTTCTTC. Amino acid sequence: CASSQEWSGSEQFF.

The J gene is TRBJ1-2, the V gene TRBV7-8; D remains ambiguous. The CDR3 spans 14 residues. The V gene lost 2 bases and the J gene lost 6 bases, with 13 bases spanning the gap. The germline gives CDR1 SGHVS, CDR2 FQNEAQ. The CDR3 reads CASSLRSGMDGYTF. The CDR3 nucleotides read TGTGCCAGCAGCTTACGTTCGGGCATGGATGGCTACACCTTC.

The chain links TRBV9 to TRBJ2-1, with TRBD1 as a possible D gene (6 bases). The CDR3 consists of 17 residues. Germline CDR1 and CDR2: SGDLS and YYNGEE. The germline V and J ends were trimmed by 4 bases and 2 bases, with 19 bases remaining between them. The CDR3 region is CASSHTIGQGTYNEQFF. As DNA, the CDR3 is TGTGCCAGCAGCCATACCATCGGGCAGGGGACCTACAATGAGCAGTTCTTC.

The rearrangement links TRBV12-5 to TRBJ2-7; D is undetermined. Germline V gene lookup returns CDR1 LGHNT and CDR2 FRNRAP. Trimming removed 1 base from V and 6 bases from J, with 7 bases in between. The CDR3 runs 12 residues. CDR3 protein: CASGLGPGEQYF. The CDR3 region has the DNA TGTGCTAGTGGTTTGGGTCCCGGCGAGCAGTACTTC. The complete variable domain, with remaining parts taken from reference TRBV12-5 and TRBJ2-7, reads DARVTQTPRHKVTEMGQEVTMRCQPILGHNTVFWYRQTMMQGLELLAYFRNRAPLDDSGMPKDRFSAEMPDATLATLKIQPSEPRDSAVYFCASGLGPGEQYFGPGTRLTVT.

V is TRBV30 and J is TRBJ1-2; no clear D gene. CDR3 length: 11 amino acids. Per germline, CDR1 GTSNPN and CDR2 SVGIG (reference sequence). Trimming took off 6 bases at V and 7 bases at J, with 12 bases between the two ends. CDR3 sequence: CACARRLGYTF. DNA for the CDR3: TGTGCCTGCGCGCGAAGACTTGGCTACACCTTC. Variable domain in full (rest from reference TRBV30 and TRBJ1-2): SQTIHQWPATLVQPVGSPLSLECTVEGTSNPNLYWYRQAAGRGLQLLFYSVGIGQISSEVPQNLSASRPQDRQFILSSKKLLLSDSGFYLCACARRLGYTFGSGTRLTVV.

V gene TRBV10-2 combines with J gene TRBJ1-1; TRBD1 aligns across 9 bases. The CDR3 length is 18 residues. The junction had 8 bases not matched to a gene; V was cut back by 0 bases and J by 0 bases. Germline values: CDR1 WSHSY, CDR2 SAAADI. CDR3 loop: CASSESGTGIFMNTEAFF. In nucleotides, the CDR3 is TGCGCCAGCAGTGAGTCCGGGACAGGGATTTTTATGAACACTGAAGCTTTCTTT.